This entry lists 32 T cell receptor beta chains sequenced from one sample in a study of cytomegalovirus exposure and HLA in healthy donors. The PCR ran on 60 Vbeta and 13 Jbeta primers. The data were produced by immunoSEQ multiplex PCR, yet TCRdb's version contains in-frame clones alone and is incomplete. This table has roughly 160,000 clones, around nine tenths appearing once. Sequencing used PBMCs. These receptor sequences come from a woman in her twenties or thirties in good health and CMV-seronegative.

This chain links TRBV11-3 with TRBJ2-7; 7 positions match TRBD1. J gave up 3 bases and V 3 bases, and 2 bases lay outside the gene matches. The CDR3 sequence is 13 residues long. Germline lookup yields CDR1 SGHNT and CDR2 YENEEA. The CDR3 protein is CASSFRQGYEQYF. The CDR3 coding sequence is TGTGCCAGCAGCTTCCGACAGGGCTACGAGCAGTACTTC.

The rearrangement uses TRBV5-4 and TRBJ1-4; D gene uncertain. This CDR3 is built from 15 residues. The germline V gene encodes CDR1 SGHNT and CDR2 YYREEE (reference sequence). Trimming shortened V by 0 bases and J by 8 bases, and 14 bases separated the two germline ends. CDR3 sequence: CASSLGGMADEKLFF. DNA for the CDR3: TGTGCCAGCAGCTTGGGAGGGATGGCGGACGAAAAACTGTTTTTT.

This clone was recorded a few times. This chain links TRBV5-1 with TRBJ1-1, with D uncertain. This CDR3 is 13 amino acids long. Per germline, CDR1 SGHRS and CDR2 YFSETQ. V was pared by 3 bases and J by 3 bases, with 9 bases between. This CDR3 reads CASSSTSDTEAFF. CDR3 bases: TGCGCCAGCAGCTCTACTTCTGACACTGAAGCTTTCTTT.

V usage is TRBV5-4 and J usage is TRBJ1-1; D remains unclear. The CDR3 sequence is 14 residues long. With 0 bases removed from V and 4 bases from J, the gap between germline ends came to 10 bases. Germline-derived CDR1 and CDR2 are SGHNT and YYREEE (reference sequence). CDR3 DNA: TGTGCCAGCAGCTTGGTAGGGAGCGGCACTGAAGCTTTCTTT. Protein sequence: CASSLVGSGTEAFF.

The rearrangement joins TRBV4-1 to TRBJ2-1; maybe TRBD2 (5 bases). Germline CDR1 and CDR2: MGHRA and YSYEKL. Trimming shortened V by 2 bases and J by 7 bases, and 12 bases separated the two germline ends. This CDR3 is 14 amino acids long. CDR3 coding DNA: TGCGCCAGCAGCCAACTGGACTTGGGTAATGAGCAGTTCTTC. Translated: CASSQLDLGNEQFF.

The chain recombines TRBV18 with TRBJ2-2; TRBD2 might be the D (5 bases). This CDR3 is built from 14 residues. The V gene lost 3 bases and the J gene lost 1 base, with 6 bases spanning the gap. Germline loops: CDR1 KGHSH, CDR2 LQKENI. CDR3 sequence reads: CASSPRGNTGELFF. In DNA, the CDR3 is TGTGCCAGCTCACCTCGGGGGAACACCGGGGAGCTGTTTTTT. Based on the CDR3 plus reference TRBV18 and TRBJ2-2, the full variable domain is NAGVMQNPRHLVRRRGQEARLRCSPMKGHSHVYWYRQLPEEGLKFMVYLQKENIIDESGMPKERFSAEFPKEGPSILRIQQVVRGDSAAYFCASSPRGNTGELFFGEGSRLTVL.

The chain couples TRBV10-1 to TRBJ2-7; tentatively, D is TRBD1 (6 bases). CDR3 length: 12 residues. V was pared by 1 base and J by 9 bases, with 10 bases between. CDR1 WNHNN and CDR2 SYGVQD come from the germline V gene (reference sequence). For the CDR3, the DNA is TGCGCCAGCAGTGAGTACAGGGTAGCGCAGTACTTC. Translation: CASSEYRVAQYF.

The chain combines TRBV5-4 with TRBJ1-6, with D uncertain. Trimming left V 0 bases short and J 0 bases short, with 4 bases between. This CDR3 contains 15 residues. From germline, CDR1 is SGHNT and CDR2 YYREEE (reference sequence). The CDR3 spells CASSLASSYNSPLHF. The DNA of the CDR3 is TGTGCCAGCAGCTTGGCGAGCTCCTATAATTCACCCCTCCACTTT.

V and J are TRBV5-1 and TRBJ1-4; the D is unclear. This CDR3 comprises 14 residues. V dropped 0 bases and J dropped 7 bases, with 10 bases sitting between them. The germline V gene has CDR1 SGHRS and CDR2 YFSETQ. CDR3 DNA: TGCGCCAGCAGCTTGGTACCCGCCAGTGAAAAACTGTTTTTT. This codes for CASSLVPASEKLFF.

The CDR3 loop reads CASSRGGSNYGYTF. In DNA, the CDR3 is TGTGCCAGTAGTAGGGGGGGCTCTAACTATGGCTACACCTTC. The chain links TRBV19 to TRBJ1-2, with D possibly matching TRBD1 (6 bases). The germline V and J ends were trimmed by 4 bases and 0 bases, with 9 bases remaining between them. Germline V gene lookup returns CDR1 LNHDA and CDR2 SQIVND (reference sequence). The CDR3 is made up of 14 amino acids.

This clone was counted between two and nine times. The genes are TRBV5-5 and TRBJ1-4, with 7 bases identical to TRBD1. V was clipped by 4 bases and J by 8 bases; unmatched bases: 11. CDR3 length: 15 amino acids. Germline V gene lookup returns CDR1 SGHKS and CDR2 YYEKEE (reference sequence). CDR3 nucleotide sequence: TGTGCCAGCAGCCTTAGTTCCACAGGGGAAGAAAAACTGTTTTTT. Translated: CASSLSSTGEEKLFF.

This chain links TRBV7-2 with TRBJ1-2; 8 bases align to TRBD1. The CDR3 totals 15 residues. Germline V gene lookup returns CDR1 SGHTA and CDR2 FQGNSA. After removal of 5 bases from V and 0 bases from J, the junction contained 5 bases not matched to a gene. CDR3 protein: CASSRGTGANYGYTF. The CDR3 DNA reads TGTGCCAGCAGCCGCGGGACAGGCGCTAACTATGGCTACACCTTC.

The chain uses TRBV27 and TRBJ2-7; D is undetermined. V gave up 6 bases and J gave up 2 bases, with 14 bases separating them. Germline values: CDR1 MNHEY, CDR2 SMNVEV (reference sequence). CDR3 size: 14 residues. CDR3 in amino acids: CASRASLTTYEQYF. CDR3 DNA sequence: TGTGCCAGCAGGGCCTCGCTGACAACCTACGAGCAGTACTTC.

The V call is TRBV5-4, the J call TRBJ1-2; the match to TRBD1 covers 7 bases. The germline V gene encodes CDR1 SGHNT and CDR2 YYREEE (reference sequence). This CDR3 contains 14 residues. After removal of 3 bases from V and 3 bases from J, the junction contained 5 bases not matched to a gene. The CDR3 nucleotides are TGTGCCAGCAGCTCCAGGGGGATTGACTATGGCTACACCTTC. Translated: CASSSRGIDYGYTF. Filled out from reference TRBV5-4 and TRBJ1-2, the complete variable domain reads ETGVTQSPTHLIKTRGQQVTLRCSSQSGHNTVSWYQQALGQGPQFIFQYYREEENGRGNFPPRFSGLQFPNYSSELNVNALELDDSALYLCASSSRGIDYGYTFGSGTRLTVV.

DNA for the CDR3: TGTGCCAGCAGTTTAAGGCAGGGACTTGCAACTAATGAAAAACTGTTTTTT. Residues: CASSLRQGLATNEKLFF. This sequence joins TRBV28 and TRBJ1-4; tentatively, D is TRBD1 (5 bases). CDR1 and CDR2 (germline): MDHEN, SYDVKM. The length of the CDR3 is 17 residues. Trimming pared 2 bases from V and 0 bases from J, leaving 13 bases between.

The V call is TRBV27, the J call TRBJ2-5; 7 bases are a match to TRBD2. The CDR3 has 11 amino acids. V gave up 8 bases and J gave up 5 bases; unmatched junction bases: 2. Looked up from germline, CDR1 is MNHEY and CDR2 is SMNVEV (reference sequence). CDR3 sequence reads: CASAGGETQYF. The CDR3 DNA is TGTGCCAGCGCCGGGGGGGAGACCCAGTACTTC.

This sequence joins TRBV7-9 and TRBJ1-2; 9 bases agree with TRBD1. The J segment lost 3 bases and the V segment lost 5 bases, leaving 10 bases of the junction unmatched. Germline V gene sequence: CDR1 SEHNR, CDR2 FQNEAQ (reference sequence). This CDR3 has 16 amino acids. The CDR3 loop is CASSVEYRGRHYGYTF. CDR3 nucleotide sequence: TGTGCCAGCAGCGTAGAGTACAGGGGGCGCCACTATGGCTACACCTTC.

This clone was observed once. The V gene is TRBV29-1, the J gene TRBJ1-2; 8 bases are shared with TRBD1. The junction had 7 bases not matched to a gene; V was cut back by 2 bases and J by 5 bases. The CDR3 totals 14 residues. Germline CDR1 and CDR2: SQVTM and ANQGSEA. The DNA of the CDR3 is TGCAGCGTTGAATCCCCAGGGGGCGCGTATGGCTACACCTTC. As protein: CSVESPGGAYGYTF.

CDR3 sequence: CASSYPSAGGRPFF. Written as DNA, the CDR3 is TGTGCCAGCAGTTACCCCTCGGCAGGGGGCCGACCTTTCTTT. The chain is built from TRBV6-6 and TRBJ1-1; 8 nucleotides align to TRBD1. Germline V gene data show CDR1 as MNHNY and CDR2 as SVGAGI (reference sequence). The CDR3 length is 14 residues. The V and J ends lost 2 bases and 12 bases, in that order; junction bases with no gene match: 11.

The CDR3 spells CASSDGVPGGLLYEQYF. The DNA for the CDR3 is TGCGCCAGCAGTGATGGGGTCCCGGGGGGGTTGCTGTACGAGCAGTACTTC. The rearrangement links TRBV10-2 to TRBJ2-7, with TRBD2 matching 8 bases. V gave up 3 bases and J gave up 4 bases; unmatched junction bases: 14. This CDR3 spans 17 amino acids. Germline V gene data show CDR1 as WSHSY and CDR2 as SAAADI.

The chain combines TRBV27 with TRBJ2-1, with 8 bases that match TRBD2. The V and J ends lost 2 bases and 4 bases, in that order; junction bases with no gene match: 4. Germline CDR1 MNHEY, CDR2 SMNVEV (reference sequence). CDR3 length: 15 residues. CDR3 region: CASSLGTRPYNEQFF. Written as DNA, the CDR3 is TGTGCCAGCAGTTTAGGGACTAGACCTTACAATGAGCAGTTCTTC.

As DNA, the CDR3 is TGTGCCAGTTTCAACAGGGGGTCCTATAATTCACCCCTCCACTTT. Amino acids: CASFNRGSYNSPLHF. The chain recombines TRBV5-6 with TRBJ1-6; 8 positions match TRBD1. V shed 8 bases and J 1 base; nucleotides not matched to a gene: 5. The V gene's germline CDR1 is SGHDT and CDR2 YYEEEE. The CDR3 contains 15 residues.

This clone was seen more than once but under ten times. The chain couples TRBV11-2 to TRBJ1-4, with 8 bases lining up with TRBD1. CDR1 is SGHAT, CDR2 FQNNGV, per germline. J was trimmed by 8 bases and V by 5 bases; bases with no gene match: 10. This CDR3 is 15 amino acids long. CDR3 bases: TGTGCCAGCAGCCCTCCTGGCAGGGGGCTCGAAAAACTGTTTTTT. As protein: CASSPPGRGLEKLFF.

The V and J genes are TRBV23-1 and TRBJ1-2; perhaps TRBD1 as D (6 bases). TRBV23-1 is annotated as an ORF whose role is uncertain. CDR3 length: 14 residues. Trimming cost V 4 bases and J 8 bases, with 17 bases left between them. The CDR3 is CASSPPDRCKGYTF. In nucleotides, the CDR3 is TGCGCCAGCAGTCCACCCGACAGGTGTAAGGGCTACACCTTC.

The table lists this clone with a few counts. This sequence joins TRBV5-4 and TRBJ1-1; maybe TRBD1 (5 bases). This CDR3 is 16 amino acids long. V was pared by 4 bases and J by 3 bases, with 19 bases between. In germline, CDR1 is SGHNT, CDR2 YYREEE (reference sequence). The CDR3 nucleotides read TGTGCCAGCAGCGTCCCACAAGGGGACTTTGACACTGAAGCTTTCTTT. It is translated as CASSVPQGDFDTEAFF. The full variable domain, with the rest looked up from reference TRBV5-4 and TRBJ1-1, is ETGVTQSPTHLIKTRGQQVTLRCSSQSGHNTVSWYQQALGQGPQFIFQYYREEENGRGNFPPRFSGLQFPNYSSELNVNALELDDSALYLCASSVPQGDFDTEAFFGQGTRLTVV.

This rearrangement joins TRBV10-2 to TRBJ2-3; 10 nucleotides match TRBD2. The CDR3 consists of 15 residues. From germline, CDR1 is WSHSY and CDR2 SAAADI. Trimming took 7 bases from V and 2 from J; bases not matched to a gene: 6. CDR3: CASKRTSGFTDTQYF. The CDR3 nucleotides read TGCGCCAGCAAGAGGACTAGCGGATTCACAGATACGCAGTATTTT.

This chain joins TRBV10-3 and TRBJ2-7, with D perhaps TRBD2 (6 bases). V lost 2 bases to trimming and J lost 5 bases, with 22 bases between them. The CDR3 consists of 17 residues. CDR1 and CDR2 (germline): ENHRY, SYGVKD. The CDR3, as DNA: TGTGCCATCAGTGAGGGTCGGGGGTTCCTTAGGGATAACGAGCAGTACTTC. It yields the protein CAISEGRGFLRDNEQYF.

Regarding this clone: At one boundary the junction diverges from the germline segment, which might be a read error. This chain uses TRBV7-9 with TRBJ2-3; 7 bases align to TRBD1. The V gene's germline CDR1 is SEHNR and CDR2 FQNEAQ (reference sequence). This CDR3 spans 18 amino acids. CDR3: CSSSLTVSRDSRTDTQYF. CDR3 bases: TGTTCCAGCAGCTTGACGGTGTCCCGGGACAGCCGCACAGATACGCAGTATTTT.

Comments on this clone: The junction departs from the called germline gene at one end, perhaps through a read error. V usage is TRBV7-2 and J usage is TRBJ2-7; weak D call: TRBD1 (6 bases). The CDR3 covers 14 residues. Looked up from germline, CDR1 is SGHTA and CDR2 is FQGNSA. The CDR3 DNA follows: TGTGCCAGCAGCTTACAGGGGCGATCCTCCGAGCAGTACTTC. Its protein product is CASSLQGRSSEQYF.

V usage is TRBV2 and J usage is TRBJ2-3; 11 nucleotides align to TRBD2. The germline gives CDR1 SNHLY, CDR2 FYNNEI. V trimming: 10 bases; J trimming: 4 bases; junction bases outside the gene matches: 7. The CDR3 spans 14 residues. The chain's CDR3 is CATVSGRAADTQYF. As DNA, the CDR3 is TGTGCCACCGTTAGCGGGAGGGCGGCAGATACGCAGTATTTT.

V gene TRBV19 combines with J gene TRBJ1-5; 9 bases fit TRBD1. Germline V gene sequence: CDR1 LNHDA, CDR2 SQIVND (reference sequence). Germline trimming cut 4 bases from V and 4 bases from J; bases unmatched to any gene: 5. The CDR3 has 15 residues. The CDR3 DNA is TGTGCCAGTAGTACCCGGGGGACAGGGAATCAGCCCCAGCATTTT. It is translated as CASSTRGTGNQPQHF.

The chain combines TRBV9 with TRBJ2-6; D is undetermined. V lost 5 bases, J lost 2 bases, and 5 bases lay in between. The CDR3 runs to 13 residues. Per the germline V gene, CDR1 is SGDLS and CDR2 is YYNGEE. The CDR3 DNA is TGTGCCAGCAGTCCCACTGGGGCCAACGTCCTGACTTTC. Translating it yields CASSPTGANVLTF.